The entry below gives a single T cell receptor beta chain sequence along with its context. Its cognate antigen is unknown. These data come from a study of cytomegalovirus exposure and HLA in healthy donors. General study points: Among TCR beta chains of equal frequency, HLA-associated ones were more clonally expanded in a later analysis. Sequencing likely caused a cluster of highly shared sequence variants.

The CDR3 length is 15 residues. Germline-derived CDR1 and CDR2 are MNHNY and SVGAGI (reference sequence). The J segment lost 4 bases and the V segment lost 5 bases, leaving 10 bases of the junction unmatched. The PCR employed 60 Vbeta primers together with 13 Jbeta primers. Data came from immunoSEQ multiplex PCR; TCRdb stores just in-frame clones and leaves some out. The profile shows 110,000 or so clones, approximately 74% of them singletons. This TCR was recovered from a woman between 40 and 55 years old in good health and CMV-seropositive. The J gene is TRBJ1-2, the V gene TRBV6-6, with TRBD1 matching over 7 bases. The sample was PBMCs. The CDR3 nucleotides read TGTGCCAGCAGTCCCGCGACAGGGACCATCTATGGCTACACCTTC. Translating gives CASSPATGTIYGYTF.